This T cell receptor (beta chain) was observed in a study of PD-1 blockade in classical Hodgkin lymphoma. Study-wide points: The CD4+ diversity rise by C4D1 was clearest in complete responders.

Germline assignment: CDR1 MNHNS and CDR2 SASEGT. V was shortened by 0 bases and J by 4 bases, with 6 bases between the two germline ends. The CDR3 sequence is 13 residues long. About this clone itself: Its antigen is not identified.

Time point reported: cycle 4 day 1 (C4D1), after more than five weeks of nivolumab. Every one of the patients relapsed after autologous stem cell transplantation (brentuximab vedotin exposure was variable). The table came from immunoSEQ multiplex PCR; TCRdb's copy has only in-frame clones and leaves some out. The sample shows approximately 52,000 clones, about 89% of them seen only once. The rearrangement links TRBV6-1 to TRBJ1-1; D gene ambiguous. The material sequenced was peripheral blood mononuclear cells (PBMCs), taken before the fourth cycle of nivolumab. The origin of this receptor is a human donor with classical Hodgkin lymphoma. DNA of the CDR3: TGTGCCAGCAGTGAAGCGCGGGGCACTGAAGCTTTCTTT. Encoded protein: CASSEARGTEAFF.